These T cell receptor beta chains were read from a single sample in a study of blood T cell repertoires in COVID-19. Clones were sequenced by immunoSEQ multiplex PCR, and TCRdb holds only the in-frame ones, with some missing. The sample consists of over 30,000 clones, more than 70% of them appearing once. Sequencing input: peripheral blood. Receptors were obtained from an elderly man with active or convalescent COVID-19. CDR3s include the opening cysteine and the closing phenylalanine or tryptophan. The order of the fields is J gene, D gene, V gene, clone size, CDR3 DNA, CDR3 protein. The D gene is left open where the match is weak. Rows give clone size only sometimes, using once, few, many, or a class for an expanded clone.

j_gene: TRBJ2-1
d_gene: TRBD2
v_gene: TRBV20-1
abundance: -
CDR3nt: TGCAGTGCTAGTCCTAGCGGGGAGTACAATGAGCAGTTCTTC
CDR3aa: CSASPSGEYNEQFF

j_gene: TRBJ2-1
d_gene: -
v_gene: TRBV2
abundance: -
CDR3nt: TGTGCCAGCAGTGATAACATTAATGAGCAGTTCTTC
CDR3aa: CASSDNINEQFF

j_gene: TRBJ2-1
d_gene: TRBD1
v_gene: TRBV18
abundance: once
CDR3nt: TGTGCCAGCTCACCACCTTTACAGGGGCGGTACAATGAGCAGTTCTTC
CDR3aa: CASSPPLQGRYNEQFF

j_gene: TRBJ2-3
d_gene: -
v_gene: TRBV6-6
abundance: few
CDR3nt: TGTGCCAGCAGTTACGTCGGGGGCACAGATACGCAGTATTTT
CDR3aa: CASSYVGGTDTQYF

j_gene: TRBJ2-7
d_gene: -
v_gene: TRBV5-6
abundance: -
CDR3nt: TGTGCCAGCAGCCGCCTTCATGGGACTGTGAGCTCCTACGAGCAGTACTTC
CDR3aa: CASSRLHGTVSSYEQYF

j_gene: TRBJ2-2
d_gene: -
v_gene: TRBV5-6
abundance: once
CDR3nt: TGTGCCAGCAGGTACGGGAACACCGGGGAGCTGTTTTTT
CDR3aa: CASRYGNTGELFF

j_gene: TRBJ2-7
d_gene: -
v_gene: TRBV12-3/TRBV12-4
abundance: -
CDR3nt: TGTGCCAGCAGCCTACAGTTCGAGCAGTACTTC
CDR3aa: CASSLQFEQYF

j_gene: TRBJ2-7
d_gene: TRBD1
v_gene: TRBV10-3
abundance: -
CDR3nt: TGTGCCATCAGAGCGACAGGGTTTGGTGAGCAGTACTTC
CDR3aa: CAIRATGFGEQYF

j_gene: TRBJ1-1
d_gene: -
v_gene: TRBV27
abundance: few
CDR3nt: TGTGCCAGCAGTTTGAACGGTATGAACACTGAAGCTTTCTTT
CDR3aa: CASSLNGMNTEAFF

j_gene: TRBJ1-2
d_gene: TRBD1
v_gene: TRBV18
abundance: -
CDR3nt: TGTGCCAGCTCAACAGGACAGGTGAACCTCTATGGCTACACCTTC
CDR3aa: CASSTGQVNLYGYTF

j_gene: TRBJ1-4
d_gene: TRBD1
v_gene: TRBV6-6
abundance: -
CDR3nt: TGTGCCAGCAGGGGACAGGGATCAACTAATGAAAAACTGTTTTTT
CDR3aa: CASRGQGSTNEKLFF

j_gene: TRBJ2-5
d_gene: -
v_gene: TRBV27
abundance: -
CDR3nt: TGTGCCAGCAGTTTACTCCAAGAGACCCAGTACTTC
CDR3aa: CASSLLQETQYF

j_gene: TRBJ2-2
d_gene: -
v_gene: TRBV28
abundance: few
CDR3nt: TGTGCCAGCAGTTTCCTATTAACCGACAGGCCAAACACCGGGGAGCTGTTTTTT
CDR3aa: CASSFLLTDRPNTGELFF

j_gene: TRBJ1-2
d_gene: -
v_gene: TRBV28
abundance: -
CDR3nt: TGTGCCAGCAGTTTTGCCGGGGTGACCAACTATGGCTACACCTTC
CDR3aa: CASSFAGVTNYGYTF

j_gene: TRBJ2-7
d_gene: -
v_gene: TRBV27
abundance: -
CDR3nt: TGTGCCAGCAGCCCAGGGGTTATGTCCTACGAGCAGTACTTC
CDR3aa: CASSPGVMSYEQYF

j_gene: TRBJ2-7
d_gene: TRBD1
v_gene: TRBV11-3
abundance: -
CDR3nt: TGTGCCAGCAGCACAGGGGCGGGCGAGCAGTACTTC
CDR3aa: CASSTGAGEQYF

j_gene: TRBJ2-2
d_gene: TRBD1
v_gene: TRBV28
abundance: -
CDR3nt: TGTGCCAGCAGTTCCCCAGGGGGCGAGAACACCGGGGAGCTGTTTTTT
CDR3aa: CASSSPGGENTGELFF

j_gene: TRBJ1-3
d_gene: -
v_gene: TRBV14
abundance: few
CDR3nt: TGTGCCAGCAGCCAAGGTTCAGGGACTGGAAACACCATATATTTT
CDR3aa: CASSQGSGTGNTIYF

j_gene: TRBJ2-5
d_gene: TRBD1
v_gene: TRBV9
abundance: -
CDR3nt: TGTGCCAGCAGCTACCGGGACAGGGGGGAGACCCAGTACTTC
CDR3aa: CASSYRDRGETQYF

j_gene: TRBJ1-6
d_gene: TRBD1
v_gene: TRBV7-9
abundance: -
CDR3nt: TGTGCCAGCAGCTCCACCCCCGGGACAGGGGGCGATTCACCCCTCCACTTT
CDR3aa: CASSSTPGTGGDSPLHF

j_gene: TRBJ1-6
d_gene: TRBD1
v_gene: TRBV2
abundance: -
CDR3nt: TGTGCCAGCACTTGGGACAGTAATTCACCCCTCCACTTT
CDR3aa: CASTWDSNSPLHF

j_gene: TRBJ2-7
d_gene: -
v_gene: TRBV11-2
abundance: -
CDR3nt: TGTGCCAGCAGCTTAAGCCCAGGGGTACCCTACGAGCAGTACTTC
CDR3aa: CASSLSPGVPYEQYF

j_gene: TRBJ2-1
d_gene: -
v_gene: TRBV4-3
abundance: -
CDR3nt: TGCGCCAGCAGCCAAGACGTACAGTCCTACAATGAGCAGTTCTTC
CDR3aa: CASSQDVQSYNEQFF

j_gene: TRBJ1-3
d_gene: TRBD1
v_gene: TRBV7-9
abundance: -
CDR3nt: TGTGCCAGCAGCTTCACAGGGGCGCTTTCTGGAAACACCATATATTTT
CDR3aa: CASSFTGALSGNTIYF

j_gene: TRBJ2-5
d_gene: TRBD2
v_gene: TRBV28
abundance: -
CDR3nt: TGTGCCAGCAGGACTAGCGGGAGTGGCTTTCCTTTCGAGACCCAGTACTTC
CDR3aa: CASRTSGSGFPFETQYF

j_gene: TRBJ1-1
d_gene: -
v_gene: TRBV6-5
abundance: -
CDR3nt: TGTGCCAGCAGTAGAGCCATCACTGAAGCTTTCTTT
CDR3aa: CASSRAITEAFF

j_gene: TRBJ1-6
d_gene: -
v_gene: TRBV4-2
abundance: few
CDR3nt: TGTGCCAGCAGCCCAGGGCAGCGAAATTCACCCCTCCACTTT
CDR3aa: CASSPGQRNSPLHF

j_gene: TRBJ2-6
d_gene: -
v_gene: TRBV5-4
abundance: -
CDR3nt: TGTGCCAGCAGCACCGGGACTGTCTCTGGGGCCAACGTCCTGACTTTC
CDR3aa: CASSTGTVSGANVLTF

j_gene: TRBJ1-6
d_gene: -
v_gene: TRBV24-1
abundance: -
CDR3nt: TGTGCCACCAGTGATTTTAGGCGGAGCTCCTATAATTCACCCCTCCACTTT
CDR3aa: CATSDFRRSSYNSPLHF

j_gene: TRBJ2-3
d_gene: TRBD2
v_gene: TRBV6-6
abundance: once
CDR3nt: TGTGCCAGCAGACGAGTTTCGGGACTAGCGGGAGATGCGCAGTATTTT
CDR3aa: CASRRVSGLAGDAQYF

j_gene: TRBJ1-1
d_gene: TRBD1
v_gene: TRBV28
abundance: few
CDR3nt: TGTGCCAGCAGGGACCTCGACAGGGTTAACACTGAAGCTTTCTTT
CDR3aa: CASRDLDRVNTEAFF

j_gene: TRBJ2-7
d_gene: -
v_gene: TRBV18
abundance: few
CDR3nt: TGTGCCAGCTCACCCGTGAATCGACAGAGCTCCTACGAGCAGTACTTC
CDR3aa: CASSPVNRQSSYEQYF

j_gene: TRBJ2-7
d_gene: TRBD2
v_gene: TRBV30
abundance: -
CDR3nt: TGTGCCTGGAGACTGACTAGCGGGAGGGCCAGCTCCTACGAGCAGTACTTC
CDR3aa: CAWRLTSGRASSYEQYF

j_gene: TRBJ2-2
d_gene: TRBD2
v_gene: TRBV10-3
abundance: -
CDR3nt: TGTGCCATCAGTGAAAGGCCGCTAGCGGGAGATGTCACCGGGGAGCTGTTTTTT
CDR3aa: CAISERPLAGDVTGELFF